The rows below give T cell receptor beta chains drawn from one sample of a study of long-term antiretroviral therapy in people with HIV. Sequencing used immunoSEQ multiplex PCR; TCRdb keeps in-frame clones, though not all of them. This sample has about 21,000 clones, with about nine tenths found just once. The material sequenced was unsorted PBMCs, taken 0.2 years before starting antiretroviral therapy. These receptors were obtained from a man younger than 35 with HIV. The CDR3 runs from the conserved cysteine through the conserved F or W. A D gene is named only where the DNA matches it firmly. Part of the rows lack a size; the others show once, few, many or a class for expanded clones.

>TRBJ2-3|.|.|TRBV14
CASSHMGTLGDTQYF
TGTGCCAGCAGCCATATGGGGACCCTAGGCGATACGCAGTATTTT
>TRBJ2-7|.|.|TRBV7-9
CASSEGDEQYF
TGTGCCAGCAGCGAGGGAGACGAGCAGTACTTC
>TRBJ2-7|.|TRBD2|TRBV4-3
CASSQIEEAGAMTEQYF
TGCGCCAGCAGCCAAATTGAAGAGGCGGGAGCGATGACCGAGCAGTACTTC
>TRBJ1-2|.|TRBD1|TRBV19
CASSEQGKVSYGYTF
TGTGCCAGTAGTGAACAGGGGAAAGTAAGCTATGGCTACACCTTC
>TRBJ1-6|.|.|TRBV9
CASSVTGNNSPLHF
TGTGCCAGCAGCGTGACAGGAAATAATTCACCCCTCCACTTT
>TRBJ2-7|.|.|TRBV6-6
CASSYSQGYEQYF
TGTGCCAGCAGTTACTCACAGGGATACGAGCAGTACTTC
>TRBJ2-1|.|.|TRBV10-3
CAISGSGVYNEQFF
TGTGCCATCAGTGGTAGCGGAGTTTACAATGAGCAGTTCTTC
>TRBJ2-7|once|.|TRBV14
CASSHGLRPYEQYF
TGTGCCAGCAGCCACGGACTACGACCCTACGAGCAGTACTTC
>TRBJ1-3|.|.|TRBV15
CATSRDRASYSGNTIYF
TGTGCCACCAGCAGAGATCGGGCCAGTTACTCTGGAAACACCATATATTTT
>TRBJ1-3|.|.|TRBV9
CASSPRTGYGNTIYF
TGTGCCAGCAGCCCCCGAACAGGGTACGGAAACACCATATATTTT
>TRBJ1-3|.|TRBD1|TRBV5-5
CASSLEPADRAIYF
TGTGCCAGCAGCTTGGAGCCCGCGGACAGGGCCATATATTTT
>TRBJ2-3|.|.|TRBV5-6
CASSLSWVASDKRVTQYF
TGTGCCAGCAGCTTGAGTTGGGTGGCTAGCGACAAACGCGTTACGCAGTATTTT
>TRBJ2-3|once|.|TRBV10-2
CASSGSWGDTQYF
TGCGCCAGCAGTGGATCCTGGGGAGATACGCAGTATTTT
>TRBJ2-3|.|TRBD2|TRBV9
CASSVERVAGGRDTQYF
TGTGCCAGCAGCGTAGAGAGGGTAGCGGGGGGGCGAGATACGCAGTATTTT
>TRBJ2-7|once|.|TRBV14
CASSPTGVHEQYF
TGTGCCAGCAGCCCGACGGGGGTCCACGAGCAGTACTTC
>TRBJ1-2|.|TRBD1|TRBV18
CASRGQGPSSNYGYTF
TGTGCCAGCCGGGGACAGGGGCCCTCTTCTAACTATGGCTACACCTTC
>TRBJ1-3|.|TRBD1|TRBV9
CASSVGTGGNTIYF
TGTGCCAGCAGCGTCGGGACAGGGGGCAACACCATATATTTT
>TRBJ2-1|.|.|TRBV4-2
CASSQGTPIRFF
TGTGCCAGCAGCCAAGGGACGCCCATTCGGTTCTTC
>TRBJ1-1|.|TRBD1|TRBV9
CASGRTGTGTTEAFF
TGTGCCAGCGGGAGGACCGGGACAGGGACCACTGAAGCTTTCTTT
>TRBJ1-1|.|.|TRBV29-1
CSCGGRTTMNTEAFF
TGCAGCTGTGGGGGGAGAACTACCATGAACACTGAAGCTTTCTTT
>TRBJ1-3|.|.|TRBV19
CASSILQQASGNTIYF
TGTGCCAGTAGTATCCTCCAACAAGCCTCTGGAAACACCATATATTTT
>TRBJ1-2|.|.|TRBV9
CASSVGGGTYGYTF
TGTGCCAGCAGCGTAGGAGGGGGAACCTATGGCTACACCTTC
>TRBJ1-1|.|.|TRBV7-2
CASSPGPVNTEAFF
TGTGCCAGCAGCCCCGGGCCGGTGAACACTGAAGCTTTCTTT
>TRBJ2-5|.|.|TRBV5-6
CASSLVGETQYF
TGTGCCAGCAGCTTAGTGGGGGAGACCCAGTACTTC
>TRBJ1-1|.|TRBD1|TRBV4-2
CASSQGKQGAF
TGTGCCAGCAGCCAGGGGAAACAGGGGGCGTTT
>TRBJ1-1|.|.|TRBV4-2
CASSQGRGGTEAFF
TGTGCCAGCAGCCAGGGCAGAGGGGGCACTGAAGCTTTCTTT
>TRBJ2-3|.|.|TRBV6-6
CASSSGAYTDTQYF
TGTGCCAGCAGTTCAGGGGCTTACACAGATACGCAGTATTTT
>TRBJ1-5|.|TRBD1|TRBV30
CAWSRGLSNQPQHF
TGTGCCTGGAGCAGGGGGCTTAGCAATCAGCCCCAGCATTTT
>TRBJ2-5|.|.|TRBV5-4
CASSSAGTYYF
TGTGCCAGCAGTTCAGCCGGGACGTATTACTTC
>TRBJ2-7|.|TRBD2|TRBV2
CASNGRASSYEQYF
TGTGCCAGCAACGGGAGGGCCTCTTCCTACGAGCAGTACTTC
>TRBJ1-1|.|.|TRBV6-5
CASTPDHRAVAFF
TGTGCCAGCACCCCAGATCATAGGGCCGTAGCTTTCTTT
>TRBJ2-5|.|TRBD2|TRBV9
CASSGRLAEQETQYF
TGTGCCAGCAGCGGCCGGCTAGCGGAACAAGAGACCCAGTACTTC
>TRBJ1-3|.|TRBD1|TRBV19
CASSTTTGWDTIYF
TGTGCCAGTAGTACCACGACAGGGTGGGACACCATATATTTT
>TRBJ1-1|.|TRBD1|TRBV7-2
CASPSTGRDEAFF
TGTGCCAGCCCCTCGACAGGGAGGGATGAAGCTTTCTTT